This T cell receptor (beta chain) was found in a study of T cell responses to AZD1222 COVID-19 vaccine. The V segment lost 7 bases and the J segment 5 bases; nucleotides outside the gene matches: 10. This CDR3 spans 14 amino acids. Per germline, CDR1 LGHNT and CDR2 FRNRAP. Clones were read by immunoSEQ multiplex PCR, and TCRdb kept only the in-frame ones, dropping some. This sample has over 130,000 clones, with more than 85% found just once. The rearrangement joins TRBV12-5 to TRBJ2-5; 7 nucleotides match TRBD1. This TCR was sampled from an adult who received the AZD1222 COVID-19 vaccine. The sequences come from peripheral blood, collected 28 days after the second AZD1222 dose. CDR3 DNA sequence: TGTGCTAGTGCCTTGGGTGCCAGGGGGGAGACCCAGTACTTC. It translates to CASALGARGETQYF.